This TCR beta chain was identified during a study of T cell changes during pregnancy in multiple sclerosis. The method was immunoSEQ multiplex PCR; TCRdb's version includes in-frame clones alone and lacks a portion of them. The data hold about 100,000 clones, with about 90% observed a single time. This receptor was identified in a female donor in good health, enrolled as a control in a pregnancy study. Source: peripheral blood, taken in the third trimester of pregnancy.

Here the CDR3 reads CASSAGGVHSPLHF. Here the CDR3 DNA reads TGTGCCAGCAGTGCAGGGGGTGTTCATTCACCCCTCCACTTT. This chain uses TRBV27 with TRBJ1-6, with 7 bases matching TRBD1. After removal of 5 bases from V and 8 bases from J, the junction contained 6 bases not matched to a gene. CDR1 and CDR2 from the germline V gene are MNHEY and SMNVEV (reference sequence). The CDR3 length is 14 residues.